A selection of T cell receptor beta chains follows, all from one sample in a study of T cell responses to AZD1222 COVID-19 vaccine. The protocol was immunoSEQ multiplex PCR, while the TCRdb copy is restricted to in-frame clones and leaves out a portion. The data show roughly 160,000 clones, around 89% seen once. This specimen was peripheral blood, taken on day 0 of AZD1222 vaccination. The source is an adult in good health. CDR3s include the opening cysteine and the closing phenylalanine or tryptophan. The D gene is left open where the match is weak.

D gene: TRBD1
V gene: TRBV5-1
J gene: TRBJ2-7
CDR3 protein: CASSLDTGGSHEQYF
CDR3 DNA: TGCGCCAGCAGCTTGGATACAGGGGGCTCCCACGAGCAGTACTTC

D gene: .
V gene: TRBV4-2
J gene: TRBJ1-3
CDR3 protein: CASSQELAADSGNTIYF
CDR3 DNA: TGTGCCAGCAGCCAAGAGTTGGCTGCCGACTCTGGAAACACCATATATTTT

D gene: .
V gene: TRBV19
J gene: TRBJ2-5
CDR3 protein: CASSIGLRETQYF
CDR3 DNA: TGTGCCAGTAGTATAGGGCTTCGGGAGACCCAGTACTTC

D gene: .
V gene: TRBV19
J gene: TRBJ1-5
CDR3 protein: CASSIMAWGAQTQPQHF
CDR3 DNA: TGTGCCAGTAGTATAATGGCTTGGGGGGCGCAGACTCAGCCCCAGCATTTT

D gene: .
V gene: TRBV28
J gene: TRBJ1-5
CDR3 protein: CASSFTANQPQHF
CDR3 DNA: TGTGCCAGCAGTTTCACAGCCAATCAGCCCCAGCATTTT

D gene: .
V gene: TRBV5-8
J gene: TRBJ1-5
CDR3 protein: CASSLEWGTLDNQPQHF
CDR3 DNA: TGTGCCAGCAGCTTGGAGTGGGGCACACTTGACAATCAGCCCCAGCATTTT

D gene: .
V gene: TRBV7-9
J gene: TRBJ2-5
CDR3 protein: CASGGGPTSSMETQYF
CDR3 DNA: TGTGCCAGCGGAGGGGGGCCCACCTCGTCGATGGAGACCCAGTACTTC

D gene: .
V gene: TRBV6-4
J gene: TRBJ2-3
CDR3 protein: CASSDQAGYPTDTQYF
CDR3 DNA: TGTGCCAGCAGTGACCAGGCAGGATATCCCACAGATACGCAGTATTTT

D gene: .
V gene: TRBV6-2/TRBV6-3
J gene: TRBJ1-2
CDR3 protein: CASSYTSLNPPYGYTF
CDR3 DNA: TGTGCCAGCAGTTACACCTCACTCAACCCTCCGTATGGCTACACCTTC

D gene: TRBD1
V gene: TRBV6-2/TRBV6-3
J gene: TRBJ1-5
CDR3 protein: CASSRDSSNQPQHF
CDR3 DNA: TGTGCCAGCAGTCGGGACAGTAGCAATCAGCCCCAGCATTTT

D gene: .
V gene: TRBV9
J gene: TRBJ2-5
CDR3 protein: CASSAFWGQETQYF
CDR3 DNA: TGTGCCAGCAGCGCCTTTTGGGGCCAAGAGACCCAGTACTTC

D gene: .
V gene: TRBV28
J gene: TRBJ2-7
CDR3 protein: CASSLGASYDEQYF
CDR3 DNA: TGTGCCAGCAGTTTGGGGGCCAGCTACGACGAGCAGTACTTC

D gene: .
V gene: TRBV27
J gene: TRBJ1-5
CDR3 protein: CASSTQGLVLGQPQHF
CDR3 DNA: TGTGCCAGCAGTACTCAGGGTTTGGTTTTGGGTCAGCCCCAGCATTTT